This TCR beta chain was profiled in a study of persistence of HIV-infected CD4 T cells. Broader study findings: Degenerate expanded CDR3beta sequences were enriched among CMV- and Gag-responding cells.

This was the immunoSEQ version 4 assay in survey mode. Measured with immunoSEQ multiplex PCR; TCRdb has only the in-frame clones, and not every one. The repertoire has 35,000 to 55,000 clones, 80% to 90% of them found once; the top ten carry 0.95% to 1.1%. Concerning this clone: Its target is not known.

CDR3 length: 13 amino acids. V lost 5 bases to trimming and J lost 0 bases, with 7 bases between them. Cells were stimulated nonspecifically with anti-CD3/anti-CD28 magnetic beads. Sorting selected CD4+ T cells upregulating both CD40 ligand and CD69. Before stimulation, PBMCs underwent CD8+ T cell depletion. The chain couples TRBV12-3 or TRBV12-4 to TRBJ1-2, with D tentatively TRBD1 (6 bases). The sequence was obtained from an adult man with HIV who was CMV-seropositive. The sequenced sample was CD4+ T cells sorted from PBMCs after approximately 18-hour stimulation, obtained from a patient who received antiretroviral therapy. CDR3 sequence reads: CASSDRSNYGYTF. CDR3 bases: TGTGCCAGCAGTGACAGGTCTAACTATGGCTACACCTTC.